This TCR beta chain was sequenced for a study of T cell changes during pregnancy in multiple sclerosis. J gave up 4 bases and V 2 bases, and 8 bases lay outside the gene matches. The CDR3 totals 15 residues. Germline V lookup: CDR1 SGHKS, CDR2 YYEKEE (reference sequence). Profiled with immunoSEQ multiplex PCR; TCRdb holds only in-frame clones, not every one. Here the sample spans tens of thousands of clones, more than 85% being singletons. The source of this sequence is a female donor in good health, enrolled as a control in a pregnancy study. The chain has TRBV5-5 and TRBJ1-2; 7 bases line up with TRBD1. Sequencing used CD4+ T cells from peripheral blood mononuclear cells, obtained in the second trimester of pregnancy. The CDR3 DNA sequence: TGTGCCAGCAGCTTTTATGACAGGGAGTCCTATGGCTACACCTTC. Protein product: CASSFYDRESYGYTF.